This T cell receptor beta chain stems from a study of T cell changes during pregnancy in multiple sclerosis (dated by TCRdb to between 2018 and 2021). Background for the entire study: The study looked at changes in the T cell repertoire across pregnancy in women with multiple sclerosis.

With respect to this clone: It lacks a known antigen. Per-nucleotide qualities are absent, and no much larger clonotype sits a single base away.

V and J are trimmed by 1 base and 9 bases, and the gene matches miss 3 bases of the junction. From the cysteine through the phenylalanine, the CDR3 covers 14 amino acids. Only the CDR3 DNA stays, 42 bases, in frame from base 1. Taken from the germline V gene, the CDR1 and CDR2 loops are SGHDT and YYEEEE. Libraries were made using the immunoSEQ multiplex PCR assay. TCRdb retrieved this table from immuneACCESS and kept in-frame rearrangements only. Not all clones are present; in checked studies, unresolved V genes account for under half, and no reason is known for the remainder. The sample data list over 80,000 clones, and 90% of these were observed just once. The ten largest clones represent under 0.8% of the sample.

This material consisted of peripheral blood, taken in the second trimester of pregnancy. The sequence came from a female donor in good health, enrolled as a control in a pregnancy study. The rearranged chain carries TRBV5-6 and TRBJ1-6; TRBD1 fits 8 bases in the junction. The CDR3 reads as follows: CASSLRQGSSPLHF. The sequence in DNA is TGTGCCAGCAGCTTGCGACAGGGGTCTTCACCCCTCCACTTT.